One and the same sample provided the 2 T cell receptor beta chains below, sequenced in a study of T cell clonotyping in hematopoietic cell transplantation. Profiling relied on immunoSEQ multiplex PCR, and the TCRdb table lists in-frame clones only, not all of them. The table includes approximately 50,000 clones, around 84% detected once. Regarding time point: recipient sample about 28 days before transplant, after cytoreduction. Sequencing was performed on peripheral blood mononuclear cells, taken before stem cell transplant. The receptor source for this set is a man in his sixties with biphenotypic leukemia. Some clones in this sample may be carry-over from other donors' samples.

The genes are TRBV28 and TRBJ2-2, with TRBD1 matching 10 bases. This CDR3 is 16 amino acids long. The ends lost 4 bases at V and 3 bases at J; junction bases unmatched: 5. CDR1 and CDR2 from the germline V gene are MDHEN and SYDVKM. The CDR3 loop is CASSSPGQGDTGELFF. The CDR3 DNA reads as TGTGCCAGCAGTTCGCCTGGACAGGGGGACACCGGGGAGCTGTTTTTT.

The V gene is TRBV19, the J gene TRBJ1-3; a weak D match, TRBD1 (5 bases). The CDR3 consists of 16 residues. The V gene lost 3 bases and the J gene lost 0 bases, with 12 bases spanning the gap. Germline assignment: CDR1 LNHDA and CDR2 SQIVND (reference sequence). Here the CDR3 DNA reads TGTGCCAGTAGTATGGGGGACCGAAGCTCTGGAAACACCATATATTTT. It translates to CASSMGDRSSGNTIYF.